A single sample gave rise to the 5 T cell receptor beta chains below, sequenced in a study of blood T cell repertoires in COVID-19. The protocol was immunoSEQ multiplex PCR, while the TCRdb copy is restricted to in-frame clones and leaves out a portion. The sample includes approximately 220,000 clones, over 75% of them seen just once. Sample: PBMCs or T cells enriched from blood (not recorded which). These receptors came from a woman in her forties with acute COVID-19.

This clone showed up just once. The chain joins TRBV25-1 to TRBJ2-2; 13 bases agree with TRBD2. V was clipped by 4 bases and J by 7 bases; unmatched bases: 12. Germline V gene data show CDR1 as MGHDK and CDR2 as SYGVNS. CDR3 length: 18 amino acids. The CDR3 sequence is CASSVSITSGRVGGELFF. In DNA, the CDR3 is TGTGCCAGCAGTGTTAGCATCACTAGCGGGAGGGTAGGCGGGGAGCTGTTTTTT.

V gene TRBV15 combines with J gene TRBJ2-5; 10 bases match TRBD1. After removal of 4 bases from V and 7 bases from J, the junction contained 12 bases not matched to a gene. CDR3 size: 16 residues. The germline gives CDR1 LNHNV, CDR2 YYDKDF (reference sequence). The chain's CDR3 is CATSTTPGTGAGTQYF. In DNA, the CDR3 is TGTGCCACCAGCACCACCCCCGGGACAGGGGCGGGGACCCAGTACTTC.

The V gene is TRBV11-2, the J gene TRBJ1-3; weak D call: TRBD1 (6 bases). CDR1 is SGHAT, CDR2 FQNNGV, per germline. Trimming left V 5 bases short and J 7 bases short, with 18 bases between. The length of the CDR3 is 15 residues. The CDR3 sequence is CASSTTGSVLNTIYF. The CDR3 coding sequence is TGTGCCAGCAGCACCACAGGGTCGGTTTTGAACACCATATATTTT.

The V and J genes are TRBV7-8 and TRBJ1-2, with D perhaps matching TRBD1 (5 bases). V gave up 4 bases and J gave up 3 bases, with 12 bases separating them. This CDR3 region has 14 residues. CDR1 and CDR2 (germline): SGHVS, FQNEAQ. CDR3 coding DNA: TGTGCCAGCAGCTCGCATACAGGAGACTATGGCTACACCTTC. Amino acid sequence: CASSSHTGDYGYTF.

This chain links TRBV5-6 with TRBJ1-5; D not resolved. The V gene lost 1 base and the J gene lost 3 bases, with 11 bases spanning the gap. Germline CDR1 SGHDT, CDR2 YYEEEE. This CDR3 has 15 amino acids. In DNA, the CDR3 is TGTGCCAGCAGCTTGAACAGCTACTTCAATCAGCCCCAGCATTTT. Translated: CASSLNSYFNQPQHF.